This T cell receptor (beta chain) was documented in a study of CD4 T cells in relation to SARS-CoV-2 and coronaviruses. Before the COVID-19 pandemic, during about 2011-2019, CD4+ T cells were taken from unexposed donors. Using immunoSEQ multiplex PCR, the repertoire was profiled, and TCRdb retains in-frame clones only, with some absent. The sample has 55,000 to 70,000 clones; 93% are singletons. The CDR3 sequence is 13 residues long. V gave up 5 bases and J gave up 3 bases, with 10 bases separating them. Germline lookup yields CDR1 SGHTA and CDR2 FQGTGA. This chain joins TRBV7-3 and TRBJ1-1; weak D call: TRBD1 (5 bases). This receptor was taken from a human donor in good health. Sample: naive CD4+ T cells from PBMCs. Subset noted: naive CD4+ T cells isolated by negative enrichment. The CDR3 DNA reads as TGTGCCAGCAGCCGGGGGGGGGACACTGAAGCTTTCTTT. Its translation is CASSRGGDTEAFF.